This T cell receptor (beta chain) emerged from a study of identical twins. This clonotype was counted a few times. Looked up from germline, CDR1 is DFQATT and CDR2 is SNEGSKA (reference sequence). The CDR3 runs 14 residues. V was shortened by 4 bases and J by 0 bases, with 13 bases between the two germline ends. TCRdb reanalysed the 5' RACE reads using MiXCR and keeps one entry per CDR3 protein. This sample carries fewer than 550,000 distinct CDR3 sequences, approximately 16% of them seen once, and the ten largest clones take roughly 0.43%. The data were also submitted as part of a second study, on yellow fever vaccine responses in identical twins.

The gene calls are TRBV20-1 and TRBJ2-7, with D perhaps TRBD1 (6 bases). This receptor was taken from a woman younger than 30 in good health. Sample: CD4+ T cells sorted from blood. CDR3 loop: CSANPRGTSYEQYF. The CDR3 DNA sequence: TGCAGTGCTAATCCCAGGGGTACCTCCTACGAGCAGTACTTC.